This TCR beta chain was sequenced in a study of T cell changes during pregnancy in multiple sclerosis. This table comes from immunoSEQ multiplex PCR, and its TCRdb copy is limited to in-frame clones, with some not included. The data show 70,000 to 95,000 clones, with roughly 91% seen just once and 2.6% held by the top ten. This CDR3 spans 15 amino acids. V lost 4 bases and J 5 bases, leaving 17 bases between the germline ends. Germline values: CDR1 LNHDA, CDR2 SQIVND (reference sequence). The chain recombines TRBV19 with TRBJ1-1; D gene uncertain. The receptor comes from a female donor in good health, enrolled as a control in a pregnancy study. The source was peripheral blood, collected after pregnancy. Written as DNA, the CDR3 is TGTGCCAGTAGTAACCCCGCCGGGAGGAGGACTGAAGCTTTCTTT. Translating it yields CASSNPAGRRTEAFF.